This TCR beta chain was sequenced in a study of shared T cell receptors in the human thymus. Repertoires were generated with immunoSEQ multiplex PCR, while TCRdb's copy carries only in-frame clones and drops some. The profile shows over 350,000 clones, around 95% of them singletons. The CDR3 spans 14 residues. Trimming took off 4 bases at V and 9 bases at J, with 16 bases between the two ends. The germline gives CDR1 MDHEN, CDR2 SYDVKM. The chain carries TRBV28 and TRBJ1-5, with D perhaps TRBD1 (5 bases). The sequence derives from a human donor. Sequencing used thymocytes. As DNA, the CDR3 is TGTGCCAGCAGTTATTCGGGGGACGCAGGGCCCCAGCATTTT. Amino acids: CASSYSGDAGPQHF. The variable domain in full, completed from reference TRBV28 and TRBJ1-5, reads DVKVTQSSRYLVKRTGEKVFLECVQDMDHENMFWYRQDPGLGLRLIYFSYDVKMKEKGDIPEGYSVSREKKERFSLILESASTNQTSMYLCASSYSGDAGPQHFGDGTRLSIL.